One and the same sample provided the 27 T cell receptor beta chains below, sequenced in a study of blood T cell repertoires in COVID-19. Repertoires were generated with immunoSEQ multiplex PCR, while TCRdb's copy carries only in-frame clones and drops some. The sample has about 300,000 clones, roughly nine tenths seen once. Material: peripheral blood. The receptors stem from a man aged 18 to 30 who had recovered from COVID-19.

The rearrangement joins TRBV7-6 to TRBJ2-1; D is undetermined. Trimming removed 2 bases at V and 5 bases at J, with 10 bases between. There are 14 residues in the CDR3. In germline, CDR1 is SGHVS, CDR2 FNYEAQ. The CDR3 region is CASSLLRSDNEQFF. CDR3 nucleotides: TGTGCCAGCAGCTTACTACGGTCTGACAATGAGCAGTTCTTC.

The rearrangement uses TRBV7-2 and TRBJ2-1, with 8 bases identical to TRBD2. This CDR3 comprises 16 residues. The V gene end was trimmed by 2 bases and the J gene end by 3 bases; junction bases not matched to a gene: 6. Looked up from germline, CDR1 is SGHTA and CDR2 is FQGNSA. As DNA, the CDR3 is TGTGCCAGCAGCTTACCTTTGGCGGGGGGCTACAATGAGCAGTTCTTC. Translated: CASSLPLAGGYNEQFF.

This chain joins TRBV6-4 and TRBJ1-5; TRBD1 matches 9 bases. The CDR3 has 23 residues. The V gene end was trimmed by 2 bases and the J gene end by 0 bases; junction bases not matched to a gene: 23. CDR1 is MRHNA, CDR2 SNTAGT, per germline. The CDR3 sequence: CASSDLSYLIGTGNIYSNQPQHF. The CDR3 bases are TGTGCCAGCAGTGACCTCTCGTACCTCATAGGGACAGGGAACATCTATAGCAATCAGCCCCAGCATTTT.

The chain links TRBV7-6 to TRBJ2-1, with 10 bases lining up with TRBD2. This CDR3 spans 13 amino acids. Trimming removed 3 bases from V and 10 bases from J; junction bases left unmatched: 3. CDR1 SGHVS and CDR2 FNYEAQ come from the germline V gene. The chain's CDR3 is CASSFLTSGEQFF. The CDR3 region has the DNA TGTGCCAGCAGCTTCCTGACTAGCGGGGAGCAGTTCTTC.

V is TRBV7-2 and J is TRBJ1-5; D perhaps matches TRBD1 (5 bases). Germline V CDR1 and CDR2: SGHTA, FQGNSA. Trimming removed 4 bases from V and 7 bases from J, with 20 bases in between. CDR3 length: 16 amino acids. As DNA, the CDR3 is TGTGCCAGCAGCTCCCCGGGGAGGGATCGGGGCCAGCCCCAGCATTTT. This encodes CASSSPGRDRGQPQHF.

The chain combines TRBV9 with TRBJ2-1, with 9 bases aligning to TRBD2. V lost 0 bases and J lost 7; bases outside the gene matches: 11. The germline gives CDR1 SGDLS, CDR2 YYNGEE. The CDR3 spans 17 residues. The CDR3 sequence is CASSVGVSAGGNNEQFF. DNA of the CDR3: TGTGCCAGCAGCGTAGGAGTTTCAGCGGGAGGAAATAATGAGCAGTTCTTC.

The gene calls are TRBV18 and TRBJ1-6; D is ambiguous. This CDR3 has 15 amino acids. The germline gives CDR1 KGHSH, CDR2 LQKENI. V was pared by 3 bases and J by 1 base, with 7 bases between. The CDR3 sequence is CASSPEPSYNSPLHF. The CDR3 DNA reads TGTGCCAGCTCACCGGAGCCGTCCTATAATTCACCCCTCCACTTT.

The chain recombines TRBV6-2 or TRBV6-3 with TRBJ1-1; 9 bases line up with TRBD1. Trimming at V came to 2 bases and at J to 4 bases, leaving 17 bases not matched to a gene. CDR1 and CDR2 (germline): MNHEY, SVGEGT. The CDR3 length is 19 residues. The CDR3 nucleotides are TGTGCCAGCAGTTACCCCTATCCGGGACAGGGAAGGGGTGGCACTGAAGCTTTCTTT. Amino acid sequence: CASSYPYPGQGRGGTEAFF.

The chain has TRBV30 and TRBJ1-2; 10 nucleotides agree with TRBD1. V gave up 8 bases and J gave up 4 bases; unmatched junction bases: 7. Germline V CDR1 and CDR2: GTSNPN, SVGIG (reference sequence). The CDR3 spans 13 residues. The CDR3 loop reads CALGTGESYGYTF. CDR3 in DNA: TGTGCCCTCGGGACAGGGGAATCCTATGGCTACACCTTC.

This chain links TRBV11-2 with TRBJ1-2; 9 bases match TRBD1. Looked up from germline, CDR1 is SGHAT and CDR2 is FQNNGV. Trimming cost V 6 bases and J 4 bases; bases outside gene matches: 18. This CDR3 spans 18 amino acids. The CDR3 region is CASRPLVSDRGGSYGYTF. CDR3 bases: TGTGCCAGCAGACCGCTGGTCTCGGACAGGGGAGGGTCCTATGGCTACACCTTC.

V usage is TRBV5-1 and J usage is TRBJ1-2, with a tentative D call TRBD1 (5 bases). Germline V CDR1 and CDR2: SGHRS, YFSETQ. V shed 0 bases and J shed 4 bases, with 13 bases lying between them. The CDR3 contains 15 residues. CDR3 nucleotides: TGCGCCAGCAGCTTGGAAACCGGGGGTGCCTATGGCTACACCTTC. This encodes CASSLETGGAYGYTF.

J is TRBJ2-7 and V is TRBV7-2, with unresolved D. V was shortened by 5 bases and J by 2 bases, with 4 bases between the two germline ends. The CDR3 sequence is 11 residues long. The germline gives CDR1 SGHTA, CDR2 FQGNSA. CDR3 nucleotides: TGTGCCAGCAGCCTAACCTACGAGCAGTACTTC. Amino acid sequence: CASSLTYEQYF.

The V and J genes are TRBV7-2 and TRBJ2-3; TRBD1 matches 7 bases. After removal of 6 bases from V and 2 bases from J, the junction contained 8 bases not matched to a gene. Germline assignment: CDR1 SGHTA and CDR2 FQGNSA. This CDR3 has 15 amino acids. This CDR3 is CASRLPGQITDTQYF. In nucleotides, the CDR3 is TGTGCCAGCAGATTACCGGGACAGATCACAGATACGCAGTATTTT.

This chain uses TRBV7-9 with TRBJ2-2, with 10 positions matching TRBD1. This CDR3 has 16 residues. Germline V CDR1 and CDR2: SEHNR, FQNEAQ (reference sequence). The ends lost 3 bases at V and 6 bases at J; junction bases unmatched: 7. The CDR3 coding sequence is TGTGCCAGCAGCTTTGGGACAGGGGCTGTCTCCGGGGAGCTGTTTTTT. This encodes CASSFGTGAVSGELFF.

This clone appeared a single time. The chain employs TRBV11-2 and TRBJ1-5, with D possibly TRBD1 on 5 matching bases. Trimming cost V 5 bases and J 7 bases, with 18 bases left between them. CDR1 and CDR2 (germline): SGHAT, FQNNGV. The CDR3 has 15 residues. The CDR3 is CASSPTLGGGQPQHF. CDR3 nucleotide sequence: TGTGCCAGCAGCCCGACTCTGGGGGGAGGCCAGCCCCAGCATTTT.

This chain links TRBV18 with TRBJ1-5; D gene ambiguous. V lost 2 bases and J 3 bases, leaving 17 bases between the germline ends. CDR1 and CDR2 from the germline V gene are KGHSH and LQKENI. The CDR3 consists of 17 residues. In nucleotides, the CDR3 is TGTGCCAGCTCACCATTTGGAGTGTCAGCCCACAATCAGCCCCAGCATTTT. It yields the protein CASSPFGVSAHNQPQHF.

This clone occurred once. The chain joins TRBV27 to TRBJ2-7, with TRBD1 identical over 7 bases. After removal of 5 bases from V and 3 bases from J, the junction contained 13 bases not matched to a gene. In germline, CDR1 is MNHEY, CDR2 SMNVEV (reference sequence). This CDR3 contains 16 residues. The CDR3 sequence is CASSPSAGGNNYEQYF. CDR3 coding DNA: TGTGCCAGCAGTCCTTCAGCAGGGGGTAATAACTACGAGCAGTACTTC.

This clone was counted once. V gene TRBV6-5 combines with J gene TRBJ1-2; maybe TRBD1 (6 bases). The CDR3 sequence is 14 residues long. Germline values: CDR1 MNHEY, CDR2 SVGAGI. V shed 0 bases and J shed 3 bases, with 8 bases lying between them. The CDR3: CASSYSTGYYGYTF. The DNA of the CDR3 is TGTGCCAGCAGTTACTCGACAGGATACTATGGCTACACCTTC.

This sequence joins TRBV5-1 and TRBJ2-1; possibly TRBD1 for D (6 bases). This CDR3 region has 15 residues. From germline, CDR1 is SGHRS and CDR2 YFSETQ. The germline V and J ends were trimmed by 0 bases and 8 bases, with 15 bases remaining between them. The DNA for the CDR3 is TGCGCCAGCAGCTTGGCCGGGAACAGGGAGTATGAGCAGTTCTTC. Translation: CASSLAGNREYEQFF.

The V call is TRBV7-2, the J call TRBJ2-2; D is undetermined. The CDR3 is 15 amino acids. Trimming pared 2 bases from V and 3 bases from J, leaving 10 bases between. Germline lookup yields CDR1 SGHTA and CDR2 FQGNSA. DNA of the CDR3: TGTGCCAGCAGCTTACAATTGGGCGACACCGGGGAGCTGTTTTTT. It translates to CASSLQLGDTGELFF.

The chain links TRBV5-1 to TRBJ2-7; TRBD2 is a possible D gene (6 bases). Per the germline V gene, CDR1 is SGHRS and CDR2 is YFSETQ. The V end lost 0 bases, the J end lost 0 bases, and 16 bases lay between the germline ends. The CDR3 consists of 17 residues. CDR3 nucleotides: TGCGCCAGCAGCTTGGTCCGCGGGGTCCAGGCCTCCTACGAGCAGTACTTC. It translates to CASSLVRGVQASYEQYF.

Turning to this clone: Other DNA sequences of this sample code for an identical CDR3. The rearrangement joins TRBV5-4 to TRBJ2-7; TRBD2 aligns across 9 bases. Germline V lookup: CDR1 SGHNT, CDR2 YYREEE (reference sequence). V was pared by 1 base and J by 2 bases, with 4 bases of the junction left unmatched. This CDR3 is 15 amino acids long. The chain's CDR3 is CASSLSTSGPYEQYF. The CDR3 bases are TGTGCCAGCAGCTTGTCGACTAGCGGACCCTACGAGCAGTACTTC.

The gene calls are TRBV6-5 and TRBJ2-7; the D gene is possibly TRBD2 (6 bases). The V end lost 0 bases, the J end lost 4 bases, and 10 bases lay between the germline ends. Per germline, CDR1 MNHEY and CDR2 SVGAGI. The CDR3 has 14 amino acids. Here the CDR3 DNA reads TGTGCCAGCAGTTACTCGGAGGGAGGTTACGAGCAGTACTTC. Amino acid sequence: CASSYSEGGYEQYF.

The chain links TRBV5-1 to TRBJ2-3; 8 nucleotides align to TRBD2. Germline CDR1 is SGHRS and CDR2 is YFSETQ. V trimming: 0 bases; J trimming: 4 bases; junction bases outside the gene matches: 10. The CDR3 is 17 amino acids. CDR3: CASSLGSGRSAADTQYF. The CDR3 region has the DNA TGCGCCAGCAGCTTGGGGAGCGGGAGATCGGCCGCAGATACGCAGTATTTT. Full variable domain (outside the CDR3, taken from reference TRBV5-1 and TRBJ2-3): KAGVTQTPRYLIKTRGQQVTLSCSPISGHRSVSWYQQTPGQGLQFLFEYFSETQRNKGNFPGRFSGRQFSNSRSEMNVSTLELGDSALYLCASSLGSGRSAADTQYFGPGTRLTVL.

The chain has TRBV5-1 and TRBJ1-5, with TRBD1 as a possible D gene (6 bases). Trimming took 2 bases from V and 2 from J, leaving 11 bases between them. Germline values: CDR1 SGHRS, CDR2 YFSETQ. This CDR3 spans 15 amino acids. The CDR3 protein is CASSLQGYRNQPQHF. Written as DNA, the CDR3 is TGCGCCAGCAGCTTACAGGGTTATCGCAATCAGCCCCAGCATTTT.

The CDR3 DNA reads TGTGCCAGCAGCCCCCTGGGGCAGGGAAGGAACACTGAAGCTTTCTTT. It codes for CASSPLGQGRNTEAFF. V gene TRBV5-6 combines with J gene TRBJ1-1, with D possibly TRBD1 on 5 matching bases. V gave up 4 bases and J gave up 1 base, with 17 bases separating them. This CDR3 comprises 16 residues. Germline assignment: CDR1 SGHDT and CDR2 YYEEEE.

The chain recombines TRBV6-6 with TRBJ1-2; the D is unclear. CDR1 is MNHNY, CDR2 SVGAGI, per germline (reference sequence). The CDR3 consists of 12 residues. V was clipped by 4 bases and J by 4 bases, with 7 bases between them. The CDR3 sequence: CASSSGFYGYTF. The CDR3 bases are TGTGCCAGCAGTTCAGGTTTCTATGGCTACACCTTC.